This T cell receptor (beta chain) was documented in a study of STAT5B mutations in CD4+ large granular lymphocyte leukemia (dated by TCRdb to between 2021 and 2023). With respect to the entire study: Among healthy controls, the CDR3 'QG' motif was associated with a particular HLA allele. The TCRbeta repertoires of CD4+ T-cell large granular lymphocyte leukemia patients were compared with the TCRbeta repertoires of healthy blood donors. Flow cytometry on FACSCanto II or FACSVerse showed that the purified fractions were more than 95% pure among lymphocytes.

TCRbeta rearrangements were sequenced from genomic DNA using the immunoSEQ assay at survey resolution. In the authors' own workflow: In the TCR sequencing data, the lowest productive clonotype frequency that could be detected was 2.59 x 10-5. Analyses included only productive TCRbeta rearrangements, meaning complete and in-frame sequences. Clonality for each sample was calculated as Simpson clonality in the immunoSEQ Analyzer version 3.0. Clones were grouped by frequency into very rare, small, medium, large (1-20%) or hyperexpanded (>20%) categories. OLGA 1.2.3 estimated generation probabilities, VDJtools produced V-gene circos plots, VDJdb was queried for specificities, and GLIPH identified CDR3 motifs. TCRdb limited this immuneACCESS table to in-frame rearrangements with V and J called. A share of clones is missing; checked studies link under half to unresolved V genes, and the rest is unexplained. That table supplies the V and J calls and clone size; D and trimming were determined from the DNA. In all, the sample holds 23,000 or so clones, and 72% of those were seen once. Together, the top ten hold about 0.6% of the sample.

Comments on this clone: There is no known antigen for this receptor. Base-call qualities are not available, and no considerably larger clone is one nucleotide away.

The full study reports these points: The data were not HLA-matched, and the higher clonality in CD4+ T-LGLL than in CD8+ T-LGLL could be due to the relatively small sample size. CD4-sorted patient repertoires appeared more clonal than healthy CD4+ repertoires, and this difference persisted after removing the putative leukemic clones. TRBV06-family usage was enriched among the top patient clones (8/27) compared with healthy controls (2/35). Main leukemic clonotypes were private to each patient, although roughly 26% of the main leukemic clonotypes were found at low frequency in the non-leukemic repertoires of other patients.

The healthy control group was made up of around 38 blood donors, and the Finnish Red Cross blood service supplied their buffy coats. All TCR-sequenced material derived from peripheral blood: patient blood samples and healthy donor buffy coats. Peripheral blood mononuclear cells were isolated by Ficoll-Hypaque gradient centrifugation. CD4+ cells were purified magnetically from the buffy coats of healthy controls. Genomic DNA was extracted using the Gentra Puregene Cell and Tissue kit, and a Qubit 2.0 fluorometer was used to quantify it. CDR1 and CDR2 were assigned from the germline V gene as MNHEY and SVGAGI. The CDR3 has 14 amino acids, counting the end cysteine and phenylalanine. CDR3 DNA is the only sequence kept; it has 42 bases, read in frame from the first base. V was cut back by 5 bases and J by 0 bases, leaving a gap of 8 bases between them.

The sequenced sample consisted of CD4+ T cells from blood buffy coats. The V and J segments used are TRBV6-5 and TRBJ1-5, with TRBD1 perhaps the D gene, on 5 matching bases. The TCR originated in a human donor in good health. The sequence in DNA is TGTGCCAGCAGTGGGGGGTCTAGCAATCAGCCCCAGCATTTT. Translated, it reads CASSGGSSNQPQHF.